One and the same sample provided the 20 T cell receptor beta chains below, sequenced in a study of cytomegalovirus exposure and HLA in healthy donors. The study ran its PCR with 60 Vbeta and 13 Jbeta primers. The method was immunoSEQ multiplex PCR; TCRdb's version includes in-frame clones alone and lacks a portion of them. The data show over 150,000 clones, with 80% to 90% seen just once and about 10% held by the top ten. Sequenced input: PBMCs. The source of these receptors is a man aged 50 or older in good health and CMV-seropositive.

The rearrangement uses TRBV6-6 and TRBJ1-6; D might be TRBD1 (6 bases). Germline lookup yields CDR1 MNHNY and CDR2 SVGAGI (reference sequence). This CDR3 has 14 amino acids. The V gene lost 6 bases and the J gene lost 9 bases, with 15 bases spanning the gap. CDR3 protein: CASRTQGSTSPLHF. CDR3 nucleotide sequence: TGTGCCAGCAGAACACAGGGATCTACTTCACCCCTCCACTTT.

V usage is TRBV18 and J usage is TRBJ2-2; D may be TRBD1 (5 bases). The V gene's germline CDR1 is KGHSH and CDR2 LQKENI. The CDR3 has 16 residues. Trimming shortened V by 0 bases and J by 2 bases, and 10 bases separated the two germline ends. In nucleotides, the CDR3 is TGTGCCAGCTCACCACCGGGCAGGGCCAACACCGGGGAGCTGTTTTTT. Translated, it gives CASSPPGRANTGELFF.

The rearrangement joins TRBV9 to TRBJ2-1; 9 bases align to TRBD2. Germline lookup yields CDR1 SGDLS and CDR2 YYNGEE. The V segment lost 6 bases and the J segment 8 bases; nucleotides outside the gene matches: 9. The CDR3 is made up of 14 amino acids. The CDR3 DNA is TGTGCCAGCAAAAGGTCGACTAGCGGCGATGAGCAGTTCTTC. Its protein product is CASKRSTSGDEQFF. Together with reference TRBV9 and TRBJ2-1, the CDR3 gives the full variable domain: DSGVTQTPKHLITATGQRVTLRCSPRSGDLSVYWYQQSLDQGLQFLIQYYNGEERAKGNILERFSAQQFPDLHSELNLSSLELGDSALYFCASKRSTSGDEQFFGPGTRLTVL.

The CDR3 sequence: CASSFQGAPNTGELFF. The DNA of the CDR3 is TGCGCCAGCAGCTTCCAGGGGGCGCCGAACACCGGGGAGCTGTTTTTT. This chain links TRBV5-1 with TRBJ2-2, with 8 bases identical to TRBD1. Germline V CDR1 and CDR2: SGHRS, YFSETQ. The CDR3 runs 16 residues. Trimming took 2 bases from V and 0 from J; bases not matched to a gene: 3.

The chain is built from TRBV4-1 and TRBJ1-2; a possible D gene is TRBD1 (5 bases). Germline V CDR1 and CDR2: MGHRA, YSYEKL. The CDR3 runs to 11 residues. V shed 4 bases and J shed 8 bases, with 8 bases lying between them. In DNA, the CDR3 is TGCGCCAGCAGCCTTGGGGGGGGCTACACCTTC. Translation gives CASSLGGGYTF.

This chain uses TRBV4-2 with TRBJ2-7; TRBD2 aligns across 13 bases. This CDR3 has 16 residues. Trimming took 1 base from V and 3 from J; bases not matched to a gene: 3. From germline, CDR1 is LGHNA and CDR2 YNFKEQ. The CDR3 loop reads CASSQGLAGGYYEQYF. CDR3 DNA: TGTGCCAGCAGCCAAGGACTAGCGGGAGGCTACTACGAGCAGTACTTC.

This clone showed up just once. The chain carries TRBV6-1 and TRBJ1-2; no firm D call. This CDR3 is 14 amino acids long. The germline gives CDR1 MNHNS, CDR2 SASEGT. V dropped 6 bases and J dropped 5 bases, with 16 bases sitting between them. As DNA, the CDR3 is TGTGCCAGCAGGGACGCGGGTTTAGGATATGGCTACACCTTC. This codes for CASRDAGLGYGYTF.

This clone was detected only once. The junction shows a germline mismatch at one end, possibly a read error. The chain combines TRBV7-9 with TRBJ2-3; the match to TRBD2 covers 16 bases. This CDR3 contains 18 residues. Germline V gene lookup returns CDR1 SEHNR and CDR2 FQNEAQ (reference sequence). CDR3 in amino acids: CSSSLIGTSGRAPDTQYF. CDR3 nucleotide sequence: TGTTCCAGCAGCTTAATCGGGACTAGCGGGAGGGCCCCAGATACGCAGTATTTT.

The chain is built from TRBV6-5 and TRBJ2-7; TRBD2 is a possible D gene (5 bases). Trimming pared 6 bases from V and 5 bases from J, leaving 8 bases between. The CDR3 sequence is 11 residues long. Germline-derived CDR1 and CDR2 are MNHEY and SVGAGI. DNA of the CDR3: TGTGCCAGCAGAGAGGGAAACGAGCAGTACTTC. Translation gives CASREGNEQYF.

The J gene is TRBJ1-4, the V gene TRBV25-1; 9 bases are shared with TRBD1. The CDR3 is 15 amino acids. V shed 3 bases, J shed 5 bases, and the junction held 4 bases outside the gene matches. The germline gives CDR1 MGHDK, CDR2 SYGVNS. The CDR3 reads CASSDPQGANEKLFF. CDR3 bases: TGTGCCAGCAGTGACCCACAGGGGGCGAATGAAAAACTGTTTTTT.

The V gene is TRBV30, the J gene TRBJ1-4; D perhaps matches TRBD1 (5 bases). Trimming removed 0 bases from V and 8 bases from J, with 10 bases in between. Germline CDR1 is GTSNPN and CDR2 is SVGIG (reference sequence). CDR3 size: 13 residues. Written as DNA, the CDR3 is TGTGCCTGGAGTGTAGGGGTTTGGGAAAAACTGTTTTTT. Translating it yields CAWSVGVWEKLFF. Complete variable domain (other parts from reference TRBV30 and TRBJ1-4): SQTIHQWPATLVQPVGSPLSLECTVEGTSNPNLYWYRQAAGRGLQLLFYSVGIGQISSEVPQNLSASRPQDRQFILSSKKLLLSDSGFYLCAWSVGVWEKLFFGSGTQLSVL.

This chain uses TRBV6-5 with TRBJ2-7, with 8 bases identical to TRBD1. This CDR3 has 15 residues. V lost 6 bases and J lost 3; bases outside the gene matches: 10. Germline assignment: CDR1 MNHEY and CDR2 SVGAGI. The CDR3 nucleotides read TGTGCCAGCAGACCCGGACAGGGTACTTTCTACGAGCAGTACTTC. Translating gives CASRPGQGTFYEQYF.

The J gene is TRBJ1-2, the V gene TRBV6-5; 7 positions agree with TRBD1. The CDR3 extends over 14 amino acids. Per the germline V gene, CDR1 is MNHEY and CDR2 is SVGAGI. Trimming cost V 6 bases and J 8 bases; bases outside gene matches: 12. As DNA, the CDR3 is TGTGCCAGCAGATCTGGACAGGAGCCTAAGGGCTACACCTTC. Its translation: CASRSGQEPKGYTF.

In this sample, this clone turned up once. V gene TRBV6-5 combines with J gene TRBJ1-6; D gene uncertain. The germline gives CDR1 MNHEY, CDR2 SVGAGI. The CDR3 covers 14 residues. Trimming took 6 bases from V and 0 from J, leaving 6 bases between them. The CDR3 nucleotides read TGTGCCAGCAGCCGAGCCTCCTATAATTCACCCCTCCACTTT. Its protein is CASSRASYNSPLHF.

The chain employs TRBV5-8 and TRBJ1-1; D possibly corresponds to TRBD1 (6 bases). CDR3 length: 14 amino acids. Looked up from germline, CDR1 is SGHTS and CDR2 is YDEGEE. The V gene lost 2 bases and the J gene lost 4 bases, with 12 bases spanning the gap. DNA of the CDR3: TGTGCCAGCAGCTTATTTACAGGGACCACTGAAGCTTTCTTT. It is translated as CASSLFTGTTEAFF. The entire variable domain, with the rest obtained from reference TRBV5-8 and TRBJ1-1, is as follows: EAGVTQSPTHLIKTRGQQATLRCSPISGHTSVYWYQQALGLGLQFLLWYDEGEERNRGNFPPRFSGRQFPNYSSELNVNALELEDSALYLCASSLFTGTTEAFFGQGTRLTVV.

This rearrangement joins TRBV7-2 to TRBJ1-5, with D tentatively TRBD1 (5 bases). This CDR3 comprises 14 residues. V shed 0 bases and J shed 5 bases, with 8 bases lying between them. Germline lookup yields CDR1 SGHTA and CDR2 FQGNSA. The CDR3 region is CASSLAGGYQPQHF. CDR3 in DNA: TGTGCCAGCAGCTTAGCCGGGGGATATCAGCCCCAGCATTTT.

The genes are TRBV10-2 and TRBJ1-5; D is unresolved. Germline CDR1 and CDR2: WSHSY and SAAADI. V was cut by 3 bases and J by 3 bases, with 9 bases left in between. CDR3 length: 14 residues. The CDR3 sequence is CASSDRGLNQPQHF. CDR3 DNA sequence: TGCGCCAGCAGTGATCGCGGGCTCAATCAGCCCCAGCATTTT.

The genes are TRBV28 and TRBJ2-6; D possibly corresponds to TRBD1 (6 bases). The germline gives CDR1 MDHEN, CDR2 SYDVKM. V lost 3 bases, J lost 0 bases, and 12 bases lay in between. The CDR3 loop spans 17 amino acids. The CDR3 DNA sequence: TGTGCCAGCAGTTTTACAGGGTCGGCCTCTGGGGCCAACGTCCTGACTTTC. It yields the protein CASSFTGSASGANVLTF.

This sequence joins TRBV7-2 and TRBJ2-3; TRBD2 aligns across 8 bases. Germline V gene lookup returns CDR1 SGHTA and CDR2 FQGNSA. There are 14 residues in the CDR3. V lost 4 bases to trimming and J lost 1 base; unmatched junction nucleotides: 1. CDR3 in DNA: TGTGCCAGCAGCTCGACTAGCGGCACAGATACGCAGTATTTT. The encoded protein is CASSSTSGTDTQYF.

CDR3 amino acids: CASSFTGAFDQPQHF. The DNA of the CDR3 is TGTGCCAGCAGTTTCACAGGGGCGTTCGATCAGCCCCAGCATTTT. The V gene is TRBV6-5, the J gene TRBJ1-5, with TRBD1 identical over 7 bases. The CDR3 is 15 amino acids. CDR1 is MNHEY and CDR2 is SVGAGI in the germline V gene. The V and J ends lost 4 bases and 5 bases, in that order; junction bases with no gene match: 8.